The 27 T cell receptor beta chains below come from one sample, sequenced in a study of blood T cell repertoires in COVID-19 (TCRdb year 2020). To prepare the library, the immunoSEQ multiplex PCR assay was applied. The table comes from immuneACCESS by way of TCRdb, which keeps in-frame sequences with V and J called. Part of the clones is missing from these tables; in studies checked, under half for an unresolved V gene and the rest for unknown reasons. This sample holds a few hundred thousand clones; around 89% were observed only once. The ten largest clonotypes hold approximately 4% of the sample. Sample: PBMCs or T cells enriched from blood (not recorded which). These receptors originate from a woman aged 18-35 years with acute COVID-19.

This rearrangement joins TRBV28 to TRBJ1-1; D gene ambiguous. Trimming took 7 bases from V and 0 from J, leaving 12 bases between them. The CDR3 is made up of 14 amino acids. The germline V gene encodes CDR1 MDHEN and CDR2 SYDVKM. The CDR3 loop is CASKIAVMNTEAFF. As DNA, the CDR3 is TGTGCCAGCAAAATTGCGGTCATGAACACTGAAGCTTTCTTT.

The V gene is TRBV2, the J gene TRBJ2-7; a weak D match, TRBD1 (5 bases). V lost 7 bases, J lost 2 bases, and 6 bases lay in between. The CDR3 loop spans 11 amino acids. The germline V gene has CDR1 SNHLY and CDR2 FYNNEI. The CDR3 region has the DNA TGTGCCAGCATGGACACCTACGAGCAGTACTTC. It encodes CASMDTYEQYF.

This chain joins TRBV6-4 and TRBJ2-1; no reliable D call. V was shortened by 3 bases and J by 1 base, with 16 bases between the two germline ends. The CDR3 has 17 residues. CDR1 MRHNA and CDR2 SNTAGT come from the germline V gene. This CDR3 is CASSDKESLGSYNEQFF. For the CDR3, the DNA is TGTGCCAGCAGTGATAAGGAGAGTCTGGGTTCCTACAATGAGCAGTTCTTC.

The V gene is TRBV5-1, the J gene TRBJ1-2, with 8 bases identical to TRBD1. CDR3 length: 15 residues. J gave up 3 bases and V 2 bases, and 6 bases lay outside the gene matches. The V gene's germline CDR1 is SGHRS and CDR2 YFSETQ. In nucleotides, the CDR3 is TGCGCCAGCAGCTTACCGGCGACAGGGGACTATGGCTACACCTTC. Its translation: CASSLPATGDYGYTF.

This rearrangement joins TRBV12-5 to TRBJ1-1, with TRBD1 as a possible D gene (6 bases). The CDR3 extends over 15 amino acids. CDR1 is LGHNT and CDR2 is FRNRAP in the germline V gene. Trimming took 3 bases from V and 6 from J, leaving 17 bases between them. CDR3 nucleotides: TGTGCTAGTGGTTTTTATCTAGGCGGGGGCGCTGAAGCTTTCTTT. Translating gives CASGFYLGGGAEAFF. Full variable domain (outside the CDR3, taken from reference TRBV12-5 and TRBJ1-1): DARVTQTPRHKVTEMGQEVTMRCQPILGHNTVFWYRQTMMQGLELLAYFRNRAPLDDSGMPKDRFSAEMPDATLATLKIQPSEPRDSAVYFCASGFYLGGGAEAFFGQGTRLTVV.

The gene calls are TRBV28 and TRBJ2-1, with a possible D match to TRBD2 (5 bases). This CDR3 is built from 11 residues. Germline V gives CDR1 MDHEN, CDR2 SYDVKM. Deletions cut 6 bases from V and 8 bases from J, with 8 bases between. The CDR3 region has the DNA TGTGCCAGCAGCCAGAGGGATGAGCAGTTCTTC. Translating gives CASSQRDEQFF.

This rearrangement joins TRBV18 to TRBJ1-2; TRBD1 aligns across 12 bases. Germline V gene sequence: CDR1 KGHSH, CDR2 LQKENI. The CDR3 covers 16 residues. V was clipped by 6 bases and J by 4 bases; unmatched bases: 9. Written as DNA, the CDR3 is TGTGCCAGCTCGCCCGGGACAGGGGGCAGGCTCTATGGCTACACCTTC. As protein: CASSPGTGGRLYGYTF.

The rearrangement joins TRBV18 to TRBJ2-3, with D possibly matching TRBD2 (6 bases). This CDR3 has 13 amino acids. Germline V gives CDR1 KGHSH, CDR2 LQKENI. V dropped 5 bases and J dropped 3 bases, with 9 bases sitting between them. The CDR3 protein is CASSAGTTDTQYF. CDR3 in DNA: TGTGCCAGCTCAGCGGGGACGACAGATACGCAGTATTTT.

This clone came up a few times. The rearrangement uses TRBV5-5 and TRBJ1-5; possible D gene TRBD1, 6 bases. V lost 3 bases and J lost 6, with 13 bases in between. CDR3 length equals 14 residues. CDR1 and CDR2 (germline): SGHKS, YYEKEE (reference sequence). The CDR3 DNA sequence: TGTGCCAGCAGCTACTTAACAGGGTTTCAGCCCCAGCATTTT. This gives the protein CASSYLTGFQPQHF.

DNA for the CDR3: TGTGCCAGCAGGAGGATCGAGGGAAGCTATGGCTACACCTTC. The encoded protein is CASRRIEGSYGYTF. This rearrangement joins TRBV11-1 to TRBJ1-2; D gene ambiguous. The V end was cut by 6 bases, the J end by 4 bases, with 15 bases between. CDR3 length equals 14 residues. The germline gives CDR1 SGHAT, CDR2 FQDESV (reference sequence).

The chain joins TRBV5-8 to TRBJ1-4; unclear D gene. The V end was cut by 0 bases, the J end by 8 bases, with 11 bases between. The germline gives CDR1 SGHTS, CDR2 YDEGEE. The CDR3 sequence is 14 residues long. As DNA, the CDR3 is TGTGCCAGCAGCTTGGGGCAGACGGGGGAAAAACTGTTTTTT. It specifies CASSLGQTGEKLFF.

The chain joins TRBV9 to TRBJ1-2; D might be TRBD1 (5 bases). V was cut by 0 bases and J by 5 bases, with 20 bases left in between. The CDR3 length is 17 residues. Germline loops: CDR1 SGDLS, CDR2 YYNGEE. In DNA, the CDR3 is TGTGCCAGCAGCGTAGATTCGGGGAATCGGGGGTATTATGGCTACACCTTC. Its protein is CASSVDSGNRGYYGYTF.

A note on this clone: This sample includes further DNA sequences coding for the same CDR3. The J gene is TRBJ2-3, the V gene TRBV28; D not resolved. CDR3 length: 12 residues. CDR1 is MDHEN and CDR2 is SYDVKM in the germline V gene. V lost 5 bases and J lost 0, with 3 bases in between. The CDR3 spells CASSLSTDTQYF. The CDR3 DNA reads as TGTGCCAGCAGTCTTAGCACAGATACGCAGTATTTT.

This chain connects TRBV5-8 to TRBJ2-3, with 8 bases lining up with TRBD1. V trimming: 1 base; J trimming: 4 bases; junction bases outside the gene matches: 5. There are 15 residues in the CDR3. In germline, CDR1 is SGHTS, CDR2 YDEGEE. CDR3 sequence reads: CASSLLGTGADTQYF. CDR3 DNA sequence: TGTGCCAGCAGCTTGTTAGGGACAGGCGCAGATACGCAGTATTTT. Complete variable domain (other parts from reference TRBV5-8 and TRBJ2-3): EAGVTQSPTHLIKTRGQQATLRCSPISGHTSVYWYQQALGLGLQFLLWYDEGEERNRGNFPPRFSGRQFPNYSSELNVNALELEDSALYLCASSLLGTGADTQYFGPGTRLTVL.

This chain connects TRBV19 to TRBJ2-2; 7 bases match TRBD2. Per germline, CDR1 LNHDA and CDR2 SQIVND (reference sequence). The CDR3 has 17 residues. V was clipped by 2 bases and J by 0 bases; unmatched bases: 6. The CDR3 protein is CASSIPFLAANTGELFF. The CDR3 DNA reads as TGTGCCAGTAGTATACCTTTCCTAGCGGCGAACACCGGGGAGCTGTTTTTT.

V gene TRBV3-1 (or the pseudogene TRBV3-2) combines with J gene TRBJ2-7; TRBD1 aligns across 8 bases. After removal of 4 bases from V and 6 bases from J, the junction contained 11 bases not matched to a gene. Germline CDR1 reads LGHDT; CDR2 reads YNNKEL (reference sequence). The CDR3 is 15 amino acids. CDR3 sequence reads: CASSPYGQGWSEQYF. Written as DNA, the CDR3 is TGTGCCAGCAGCCCATATGGACAGGGATGGAGCGAGCAGTACTTC.

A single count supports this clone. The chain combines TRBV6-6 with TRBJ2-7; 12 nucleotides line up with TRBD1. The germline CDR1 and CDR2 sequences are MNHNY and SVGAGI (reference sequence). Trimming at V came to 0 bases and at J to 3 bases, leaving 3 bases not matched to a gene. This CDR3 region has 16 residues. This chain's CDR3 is CASSYSGQGAHYEQYF. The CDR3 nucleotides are TGTGCCAGCAGTTACTCGGGACAGGGGGCCCACTACGAGCAGTACTTC.

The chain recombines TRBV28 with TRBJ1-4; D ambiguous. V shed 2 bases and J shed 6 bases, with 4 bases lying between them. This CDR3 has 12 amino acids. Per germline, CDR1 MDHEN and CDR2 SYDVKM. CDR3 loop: CASSLQDEKLFF. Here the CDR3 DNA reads TGTGCCAGCAGTTTACAGGATGAAAAACTGTTTTTT. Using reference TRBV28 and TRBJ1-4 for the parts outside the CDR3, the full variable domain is DVKVTQSSRYLVKRTGEKVFLECVQDMDHENMFWYRQDPGLGLRLIYFSYDVKMKEKGDIPEGYSVSREKKERFSLILESASTNQTSMYLCASSLQDEKLFFGSGTQLSVL.

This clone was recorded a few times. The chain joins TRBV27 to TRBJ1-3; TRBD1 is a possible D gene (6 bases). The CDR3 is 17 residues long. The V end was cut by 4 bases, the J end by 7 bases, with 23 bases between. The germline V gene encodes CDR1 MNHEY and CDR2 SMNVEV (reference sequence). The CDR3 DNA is TGTGCCAGCAGTTCACGCCGGGACATTGTAGAAAAGAACACCATATATTTT. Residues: CASSSRRDIVEKNTIYF.

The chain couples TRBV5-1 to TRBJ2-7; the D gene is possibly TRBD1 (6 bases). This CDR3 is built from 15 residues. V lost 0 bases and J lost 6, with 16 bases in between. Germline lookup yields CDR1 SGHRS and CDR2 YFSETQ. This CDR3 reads CASSLAGRGESEQYF. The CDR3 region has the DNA TGCGCCAGCAGCTTGGCGGGCAGGGGCGAGTCCGAGCAGTACTTC.

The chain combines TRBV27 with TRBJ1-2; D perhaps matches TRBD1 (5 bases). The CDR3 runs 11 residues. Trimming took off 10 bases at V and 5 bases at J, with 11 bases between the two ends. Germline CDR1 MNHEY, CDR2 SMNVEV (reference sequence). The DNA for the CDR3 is TGTGCCACTGCCTCAGGGTATGGCTACACCTTC. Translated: CATASGYGYTF.

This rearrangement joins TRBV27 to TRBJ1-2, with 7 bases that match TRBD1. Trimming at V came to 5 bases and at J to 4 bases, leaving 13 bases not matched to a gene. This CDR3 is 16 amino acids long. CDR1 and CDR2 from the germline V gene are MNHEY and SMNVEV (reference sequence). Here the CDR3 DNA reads TGTGCCAGCAGTCCCGACCCGGGGAACAGGGGCTATGGCTACACCTTC. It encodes CASSPDPGNRGYGYTF.

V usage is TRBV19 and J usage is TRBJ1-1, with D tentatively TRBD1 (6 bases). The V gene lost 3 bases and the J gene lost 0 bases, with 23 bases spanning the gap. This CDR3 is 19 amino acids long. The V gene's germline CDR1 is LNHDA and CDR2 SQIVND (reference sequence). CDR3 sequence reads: CASSIPTGMQQRMNTEAFF. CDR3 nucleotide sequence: TGTGCCAGTAGTATCCCCACAGGGATGCAGCAGAGGATGAACACTGAAGCTTTCTTT.

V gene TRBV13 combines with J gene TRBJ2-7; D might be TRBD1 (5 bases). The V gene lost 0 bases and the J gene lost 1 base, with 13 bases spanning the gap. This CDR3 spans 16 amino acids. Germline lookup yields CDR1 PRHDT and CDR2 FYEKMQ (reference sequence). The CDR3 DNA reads TGTGCCAGCAGCTTAGGCCCGGCAGGGCGGTCCTACGAGCAGTACTTC. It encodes CASSLGPAGRSYEQYF.

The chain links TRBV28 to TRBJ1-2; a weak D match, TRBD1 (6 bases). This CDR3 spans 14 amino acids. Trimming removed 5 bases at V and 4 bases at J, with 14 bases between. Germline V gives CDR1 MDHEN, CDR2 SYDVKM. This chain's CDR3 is CASSPSGGGYGYTF. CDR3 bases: TGTGCCAGCAGTCCCTCGGGGGGCGGCTATGGCTACACCTTC.

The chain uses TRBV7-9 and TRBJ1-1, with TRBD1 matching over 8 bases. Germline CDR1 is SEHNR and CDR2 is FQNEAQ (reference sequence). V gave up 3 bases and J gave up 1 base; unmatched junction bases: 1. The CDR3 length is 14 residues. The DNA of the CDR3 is TGTGCCAGCAGCTTGGGACAGGCGAACACTGAAGCTTTCTTT. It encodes CASSLGQANTEAFF.

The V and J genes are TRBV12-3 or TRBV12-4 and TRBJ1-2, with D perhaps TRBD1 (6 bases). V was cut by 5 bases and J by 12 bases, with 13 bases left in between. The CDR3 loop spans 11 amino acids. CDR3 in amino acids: CASSHRDTHTF. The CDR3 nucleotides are TGTGCCAGCAGTCATAGGGACACCCACACCTTC.